These 32 T cell receptor beta chains came from one sample sequenced in a study of blood T cell repertoires in COVID-19. Produced via immunoSEQ multiplex PCR; TCRdb's table is partial and in-frame only. The sample lists around 250,000 clones, almost 85% seen once, with 1.5% to 2% in the top ten. The sample taken for sequencing was peripheral blood. All receptors come from a woman of 80 years or more with acute or convalescent COVID-19.

V gene TRBV19 combines with J gene TRBJ1-1; no clear D gene. V was pared by 7 bases and J by 0 bases, with 12 bases between. Germline CDR1 reads LNHDA; CDR2 reads SQIVND (reference sequence). There are 14 residues in the CDR3. The CDR3 DNA reads as TGTGCCAGTACCATCGGCGGAATGAACACTGAAGCTTTCTTT. This encodes CASTIGGMNTEAFF.

DNA for the CDR3: TGTGCCAGCAGCTTAGATCGATCTAGCGGGAGACAATATGCCTACGAGCAGTACTTC. Amino acids: CASSLDRSSGRQYAYEQYF. The genes are TRBV11-2 and TRBJ2-7, with TRBD2 identical over 10 bases. CDR3 size: 19 residues. The V and J ends lost 0 bases and 2 bases, in that order; junction bases with no gene match: 13. Per the germline V gene, CDR1 is SGHAT and CDR2 is FQNNGV.

The chain has TRBV7-9 and TRBJ1-2; 8 bases fit TRBD1. Germline V lookup: CDR1 SEHNR, CDR2 FQNEAQ (reference sequence). V trimming: 5 bases; J trimming: 5 bases; junction bases outside the gene matches: 10. The CDR3 spans 15 residues. The CDR3 region has the DNA TGTGCCAGCAGCCTGGACAGGGAGGCGATTTATGGCTACACCTTC. Amino acid sequence: CASSLDREAIYGYTF.

The chain carries TRBV4-3 and TRBJ2-3; 11 positions match TRBD2. Germline CDR1 reads LGHNA; CDR2 reads YSLEER. The trim removed 0 bases at V and 5 bases at J, leaving 10 bases unmatched. This CDR3 is 18 amino acids long. CDR3 residues: CASSQDQIAGGLIDTQYF. The CDR3 nucleotides read TGCGCCAGCAGCCAAGATCAGATAGCGGGGGGGCTTATAGATACGCAGTATTTT.

V is TRBV6-6 and J is TRBJ2-7; 8 nucleotides agree with TRBD2. Losses at the gene ends were 7 bases for V and 3 bases for J; bases not matched to a gene: 5. This CDR3 is 13 amino acids long. Germline V lookup: CDR1 MNHNY, CDR2 SVGAGI (reference sequence). The CDR3 region has the DNA TGTGCCAGCAATAGCGGGGCTTTCTACGAGCAGTACTTC. Its translation is CASNSGAFYEQYF.

This clone was counted once. The chain is built from TRBV4-1 and TRBJ1-5; a weak D match, TRBD1 (5 bases). Germline V gene sequence: CDR1 MGHRA, CDR2 YSYEKL. The CDR3 runs to 15 residues. The ends were cut back, 1 base at V and 7 bases at J, with 14 bases in the middle. As DNA, the CDR3 is TGCGCCAGCAGCCAAGGTCAGGGAGGGGAGCAGCCCCAGCATTTT. Encoded protein: CASSQGQGGEQPQHF.

The V and J genes are TRBV9 and TRBJ2-7, with D possibly matching TRBD2 (5 bases). The germline gives CDR1 SGDLS, CDR2 YYNGEE. The CDR3 spans 14 residues. Trimming stripped 0 bases from V and 5 bases from J, with 12 bases between. The CDR3 region has the DNA TGTGCCAGCAGCGTAGGTAATAGCGCCCACGAGCAGTACTTC. Translated: CASSVGNSAHEQYF.

The chain couples TRBV11-2 to TRBJ1-5; TRBD1 is a possible D gene (6 bases). The CDR3 spans 15 residues. V lost 4 bases and J lost 3, with 13 bases in between. Germline-derived CDR1 and CDR2 are SGHAT and FQNNGV. CDR3 coding DNA: TGTGCCAGCAGCTCGACGGCAGGGGCCAATCAGCCCCAGCATTTT. This gives the protein CASSSTAGANQPQHF.

The genes are TRBV5-6 and TRBJ1-6, with D maybe TRBD1 (6 bases). The CDR3 contains 18 residues. V was trimmed by 4 bases and J by 0 bases, leaving 17 bases between them. The germline V gene encodes CDR1 SGHDT and CDR2 YYEEEE. CDR3 DNA: TGTGCCAGCAGCACCCTACAGGGTTCAAGCTCCTATAATTCACCCCTCCACTTT. Residues: CASSTLQGSSSYNSPLHF.

J is TRBJ2-7 and V is TRBV29-1, with D possibly TRBD1 on 6 matching bases. CDR1 is SQVTM and CDR2 is ANQGSEA in the germline V gene. V lost 0 bases, J lost 6 bases, and 21 bases lay in between. The CDR3 runs 16 residues. DNA for the CDR3: TGCAGCGTTGAAGATCGGGAACAGGGCGCCCCCCCCGAGCAGTACTTC. It translates to CSVEDREQGAPPEQYF.

V gene TRBV9 combines with J gene TRBJ1-2; D is ambiguous. Germline values: CDR1 SGDLS, CDR2 YYNGEE. CDR3 size: 14 residues. V gave up 1 base and J gave up 1 base, with 8 bases separating them. CDR3 in DNA: TGTGCCAGCAGCGTATTTGAGGGTAACTATGGCTACACCTTC. It codes for CASSVFEGNYGYTF.

This rearrangement joins TRBV29-1 to TRBJ2-4; 7 bases align to TRBD1. Germline V gene data show CDR1 as SQVTM and CDR2 as ANQGSEA. The CDR3 is 13 residues long. Trimming removed 6 bases from V and 6 bases from J; junction bases left unmatched: 8. CDR3 sequence: CSVGEGGLNIQYF. The CDR3 coding sequence is TGCAGCGTGGGAGAAGGGGGCTTAAACATTCAGTACTTC.

The chain combines TRBV20-1 with TRBJ2-1; 9 nucleotides align to TRBD2. Germline V gene data show CDR1 as DFQATT and CDR2 as SNEGSKA (reference sequence). Trimming cost V 3 bases and J 0 bases; bases outside gene matches: 6. The CDR3 length is 16 residues. In DNA, the CDR3 is TGCAGTGCTAGTTCGCGGGAGGGCATCTCCTACAATGAGCAGTTCTTC. Its translation: CSASSREGISYNEQFF.

The rearrangement links TRBV15 to TRBJ1-1, with D unresolved. Trimming stripped 1 base from V and 6 bases from J, with 12 bases between. The CDR3 sequence is 14 residues long. Germline-derived CDR1 and CDR2 are LNHNV and YYDKDF (reference sequence). The CDR3 sequence: CATSRGGQYSEAFF. The CDR3, as DNA: TGTGCCACCAGCAGAGGAGGTCAGTACTCTGAAGCTTTCTTT.

This chain links TRBV7-8 with TRBJ2-4; tentatively, D is TRBD2 (6 bases). Germline loops: CDR1 SGHVS, CDR2 FQNEAQ. V was cut by 6 bases and J by 7 bases, with 16 bases left in between. The CDR3 extends over 14 amino acids. CDR3 residues: CASRPITSRNIQYF. The CDR3 nucleotides are TGTGCCAGCAGACCGATAACTAGCAGGAACATTCAGTACTTC.

The rearrangement links TRBV4-2 to TRBJ2-3; 16 positions match TRBD2. The CDR3 totals 16 residues. V lost 3 bases to trimming and J lost 3 bases; unmatched junction nucleotides: 0. From germline, CDR1 is LGHNA and CDR2 YNFKEQ. In nucleotides, the CDR3 is TGTGCCAGCAGCCAGGGACTAGCGGGGGGGACAGATACGCAGTATTTT. This translates into CASSQGLAGGTDTQYF.

The chain combines TRBV19 with TRBJ2-2; possible D gene TRBD2, 5 bases. The CDR3 runs to 14 residues. Looked up from germline, CDR1 is LNHDA and CDR2 is SQIVND (reference sequence). Here the CDR3 reads CASRGDFSTGELFF. For the CDR3, the DNA is TGTGCTTCCCGGGGTGACTTCTCAACCGGGGAGCTGTTTTTT.

The rearrangement uses TRBV11-3 and TRBJ2-7; 7 bases line up with TRBD1. Germline CDR1 and CDR2: SGHNT and YENEEA. Trimming cost V 5 bases and J 3 bases; bases outside gene matches: 10. The CDR3 sequence is 15 residues long. The CDR3 DNA reads TGTGCCAGCAGCGCCGCCGGGGACAGCTTCTACGAGCAGTACTTC. This translates into CASSAAGDSFYEQYF.

This CDR3 reads CASSQDQQGALGYTF. In DNA form, the CDR3 reads TGTGCCAGCAGCCAAGACCAACAGGGGGCCTTGGGCTACACCTTC. This sequence joins TRBV4-2 and TRBJ1-2; 9 bases are shared with TRBD1. The CDR3 is 15 residues long. Germline-derived CDR1 and CDR2 are LGHNA and YNFKEQ. V lost 0 bases, J lost 8 bases, and 7 bases stayed unmatched.

The chain uses TRBV5-1 and TRBJ2-1, with 9 bases aligning to TRBD2. The trim removed 0 bases at V and 7 bases at J, leaving 5 bases unmatched. The germline V gene has CDR1 SGHRS and CDR2 YFSETQ. This CDR3 has 15 residues. The chain's CDR3 is CASSLDSGGRNEQFF. The CDR3 nucleotides are TGCGCCAGCAGCTTGGATAGCGGGGGAAGGAATGAGCAGTTCTTC.

The chain is built from TRBV3-1 (or the pseudogene TRBV3-2) and TRBJ1-1; D is unresolved. The V gene's germline CDR1 is LGHDT and CDR2 YNNKEL (reference sequence). V was clipped by 1 base and J by 5 bases, with 17 bases between them. The length of the CDR3 is 16 residues. CDR3 nucleotides: TGTGCCAGCAGCCAAGGCGGAGTCCGCAGCGGTACTGAAGCTTTCTTT. Translating gives CASSQGGVRSGTEAFF.

This clone was detected only a few times. The rearrangement joins TRBV18 to TRBJ1-1; D ambiguous. V shed 1 base and J shed 2 bases, with 5 bases lying between them. The CDR3 extends over 13 amino acids. CDR1 is KGHSH and CDR2 is LQKENI in the germline V gene. CDR3 region: CASSPLKNTEAFF. CDR3 DNA: TGTGCCAGCTCACCACTCAAAAACACTGAAGCTTTCTTT.

This clone was counted once. This chain connects TRBV7-9 to TRBJ1-1; 9 bases line up with TRBD1. The V and J ends lost 5 bases and 3 bases, in that order; junction bases with no gene match: 4. This CDR3 spans 14 amino acids. The germline CDR1 and CDR2 sequences are SEHNR and FQNEAQ (reference sequence). The CDR3: CASSGTGGYTEAFF. CDR3 sequence (DNA): TGTGCCAGCAGCGGAACAGGGGGCTACACTGAAGCTTTCTTT.

This clone was seen only a few times. The gene calls are TRBV4-2 and TRBJ2-1; TRBD1 matches 7 bases. CDR1 is LGHNA and CDR2 is YNFKEQ in the germline V gene. This CDR3 has 14 residues. The V segment lost 3 bases and the J segment 6 bases; nucleotides outside the gene matches: 5. The CDR3 region is CASSHTGDRNEQFF. CDR3 bases: TGTGCCAGCAGCCACACAGGGGATCGCAATGAGCAGTTCTTC.

This chain uses TRBV5-1 with TRBJ2-5; 8 nucleotides line up with TRBD2. The CDR3 has 15 amino acids. Germline V gives CDR1 SGHRS, CDR2 YFSETQ. Trimming cost V 4 bases and J 1 base; bases outside gene matches: 6. The CDR3 region is CASSAGSGSQETQYF. The CDR3 DNA reads as TGCGCCAGCAGCGCCGGGAGCGGGAGCCAAGAGACCCAGTACTTC.

The genes are TRBV7-8 and TRBJ1-1; the match to TRBD1 covers 8 bases. The CDR3 spans 14 residues. Germline lookup yields CDR1 SGHVS and CDR2 FQNEAQ. V lost 3 bases to trimming and J lost 3 bases; unmatched junction nucleotides: 3. The DNA of the CDR3 is TGTGCCAGCAGCTTTAACAGGGGGGACACTGAAGCTTTCTTT. The encoded protein is CASSFNRGDTEAFF.

This chain links TRBV6-1 with TRBJ1-5; possibly TRBD1 for D (6 bases). The CDR3 runs to 14 residues. V gave up 3 bases and J gave up 3 bases, with 9 bases separating them. The V gene's germline CDR1 is MNHNS and CDR2 SASEGT. CDR3 region: CASSDRDNNQPQHF. Here the CDR3 DNA reads TGTGCCAGCAGTGATCGGGACAACAATCAGCCCCAGCATTTT.

The chain carries TRBV2 and TRBJ2-7; a weak D match, TRBD1 (6 bases). Germline CDR1 and CDR2: SNHLY and FYNNEI. V was pared by 7 bases and J by 0 bases, with 13 bases between. The CDR3 contains 14 residues. The CDR3 loop is CASIPDSRSYEQYF. The CDR3 DNA is TGTGCCAGCATTCCGGACAGTCGCTCCTACGAGCAGTACTTC.

This rearrangement joins TRBV28 to TRBJ2-7; TRBD1 might be the D (6 bases). V was pared by 2 bases and J by 4 bases, with 12 bases between. Germline V CDR1 and CDR2: MDHEN, SYDVKM. CDR3 length equals 14 residues. The CDR3 nucleotides read TGTGCCAGCAGTTTAGGCAGGGGAACGTACGAGCAGTACTTC. The encoded protein is CASSLGRGTYEQYF.

The chain combines TRBV18 with TRBJ2-7, with a tentative D call TRBD1 (6 bases). The CDR3 totals 14 residues. The V end lost 4 bases, the J end lost 1 base, and 11 bases lay between the germline ends. Per the germline V gene, CDR1 is KGHSH and CDR2 is LQKENI. The CDR3 DNA follows: TGTGCCAGCTCACAGGGGACACAATCCTACGAGCAGTACTTC. Residues: CASSQGTQSYEQYF.

This chain joins TRBV19 and TRBJ2-2; 8 bases line up with TRBD2. V gave up 9 bases and J gave up 1 base; unmatched junction bases: 7. Germline V CDR1 and CDR2: LNHDA, SQIVND (reference sequence). The CDR3 has 15 amino acids. In DNA, the CDR3 is TGTGCCAGCACGAGCGGGAGACGGAACACCGGGGAGCTGTTTTTT. Protein: CASTSGRRNTGELFF.

The gene calls are TRBV19 and TRBJ2-7; D may be TRBD2 (7 bases). The CDR3 is 15 amino acids. Germline V gene lookup returns CDR1 LNHDA and CDR2 SQIVND (reference sequence). V was clipped by 6 bases and J by 4 bases, with 19 bases between them. Here the CDR3 reads CASSQGGGRFYEQYF. The CDR3 DNA sequence: TGTGCCAGTAGCCAAGGGGGGGGTCGCTTTTACGAGCAGTACTTC.